This entry concerns a single T cell receptor (beta chain). Measured with immunoSEQ multiplex PCR; TCRdb has only the in-frame clones, and not every one. Of 150,000 to 180,000 clones listed, roughly 80% are singletons. These data come from a study of blood T cell repertoires in COVID-19. V lost 5 bases to trimming and J lost 6 bases, with 23 bases between them. There are 16 residues in the CDR3. Germline CDR1 SGHAT, CDR2 FQNNGV. The clonotype was recovered from a woman aged 60-70 years with acute or convalescent COVID-19. Sequencing was done on a sample of peripheral blood. The rearrangement links TRBV11-2 to TRBJ2-7; tentative D call: TRBD2 (7 bases). The CDR3 sequence is CASSPSLGGRGLEQYF. CDR3 coding DNA: TGTGCCAGCAGCCCCTCGTTGGGGGGGCGAGGGCTCGAGCAGTACTTC.